This TCR beta chain was observed in a study of cytomegalovirus exposure and HLA in healthy donors. Study-level points and caveats: There was a cluster of highly shared sequence variants that was likely a sequencing artifact.

A word on this clone: Its antigen is as yet unknown.

Both 60 Vbeta primers and 13 Jbeta primers went into the PCR. Assay used: immunoSEQ multiplex PCR; TCRdb lists only in-frame clones, some missing. The table lists some 75,000 clones. V gave up 0 bases and J gave up 0 bases, with 7 bases separating them. Germline CDR1 is LGHNA and CDR2 is YSLEER. CDR3 length equals 15 residues. The receptor was derived from a middle-aged man in good health and CMV-seronegative. The specimen sequenced was PBMCs. The chain links TRBV4-3 to TRBJ2-3, with D tentatively TRBD1 (5 bases). CDR3 residues: CASSQDGQSTDTQYF. The CDR3 DNA is TGCGCCAGCAGCCAAGATGGACAAAGCACAGATACGCAGTATTTT.